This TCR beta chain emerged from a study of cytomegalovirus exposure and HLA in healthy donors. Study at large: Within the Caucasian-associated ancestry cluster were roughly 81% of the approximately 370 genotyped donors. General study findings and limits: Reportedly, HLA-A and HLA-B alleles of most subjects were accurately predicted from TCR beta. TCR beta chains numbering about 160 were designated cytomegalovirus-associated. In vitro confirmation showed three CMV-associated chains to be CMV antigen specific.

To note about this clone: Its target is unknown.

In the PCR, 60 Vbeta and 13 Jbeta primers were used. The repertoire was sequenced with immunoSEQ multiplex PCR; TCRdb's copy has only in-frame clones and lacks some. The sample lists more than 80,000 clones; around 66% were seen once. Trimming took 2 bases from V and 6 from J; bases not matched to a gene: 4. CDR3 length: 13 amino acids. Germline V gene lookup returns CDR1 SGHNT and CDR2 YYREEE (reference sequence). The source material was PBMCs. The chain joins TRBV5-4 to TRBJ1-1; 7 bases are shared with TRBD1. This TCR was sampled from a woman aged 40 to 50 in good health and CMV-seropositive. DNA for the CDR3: TGTGCCAGCAGCTTAGGACAGGTGGCTGAAGCTTTCTTT. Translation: CASSLGQVAEAFF.